The rows below give T cell receptor beta chains drawn from one sample of a study of blood T cell repertoires in COVID-19. Repertoires were generated with immunoSEQ multiplex PCR, while TCRdb's copy carries only in-frame clones and drops some. The data show 90,000 to 150,000 clones, more than 60% seen once. Sequenced material: peripheral blood. These receptors were collected from a man aged 65 to 79 with acute or convalescent COVID-19. CDR3s include the opening cysteine and the closing phenylalanine or tryptophan. The D gene is left open where the match is weak. Not all rows give a size; the values are once, few, many and, for expanded clones, a class.

>-|-|11|TRBJ2-7|TRBV5-6
CASSLGDEQYF
TGTGCCAGCAGCCTGGGAGACGAGCAGTACTTC
>TRBD1|once|14|TRBJ1-2|TRBV2
CASSRDRSSYGYTF
TGTGCCAGCAGTAGGGACAGGTCCTCCTATGGCTACACCTTC
>-|-|14|TRBJ1-4|TRBV6-6
CASSYGGSDEKLFF
TGTGCCAGCAGTTACGGGGGCTCCGATGAAAAACTGTTTTTT
>TRBD1|once|16|TRBJ2-5|TRBV9
CASSVGLGTGGETQYF
TGTGCCAGCAGCGTAGGGTTGGGGACAGGGGGAGAGACCCAGTACTTC
>-|-|14|TRBJ1-6|TRBV6-5
CASSYSGPNSPLHF
TGTGCCAGCAGTTACTCGGGGCCAAATTCACCCCTCCACTTT
>-|-|18|TRBJ2-7|TRBV28
CATLPGSTPRRSSYEQYF
TGTGCCACCCTCCCGGGATCGACACCACGGAGGAGCTCCTACGAGCAGTACTTC
>-|-|15|TRBJ1-1|TRBV4-2
CASSQLTGERAEAFF
TGTGCCAGCAGCCAATTAACTGGGGAGCGGGCTGAAGCTTTCTTT
>-|-|14|TRBJ2-7|TRBV7-6
CASSLSGESLEQYF
TGTGCCAGCAGCTTATCGGGGGAGTCCCTCGAGCAGTACTTC
>TRBD1|-|16|TRBJ2-7|TRBV2
CASSEFGTGSSYEQYF
TGTGCCAGCAGTGAATTCGGGACAGGGAGCTCCTACGAGCAGTACTTC
>TRBD1|-|18|TRBJ1-3|TRBV15
CATSQRTGAFSSGNTIYF
TGTGCCACCAGTCAGAGGACAGGGGCGTTTAGCTCTGGAAACACCATATATTTT
>-|-|13|TRBJ1-5|TRBV29-1
CSVSGEGDQPQHF
TGCAGCGTATCAGGGGAAGGGGACCAGCCCCAGCATTTT
>-|-|20|TRBJ2-2|TRBV21-1
CASNPPLAGVRSIPTGELFF
TGTGCCAGCAACCCGCCGCTGGCAGGCGTCCGGTCCATCCCAACGGGGGAGCTGTTTTTT
>-|-|16|TRBJ1-1|TRBV9
CASSVSPGSMNTEAFF
TGTGCCAGCAGCGTAAGCCCAGGGTCGATGAACACTGAAGCTTTCTTT
>TRBD1|-|16|TRBJ2-7|TRBV18
CASSPGTASSSYEQYF
TGTGCCAGCTCACCAGGGACAGCATCTTCTTCCTACGAGCAGTACTTC
>TRBD2|once|12|TRBJ2-7|TRBV2
CASNSGSYEQYF
TGTGCCAGCAATAGCGGGAGCTACGAGCAGTACTTC
>-|-|15|TRBJ1-6|TRBV6-6
CASRVRESYNSPLHF
TGTGCCAGCAGGGTTCGGGAATCCTATAATTCACCCCTCCACTTT
>TRBD2|-|16|TRBJ2-3|TRBV28
CASSPTGLVSADTQYF
TGTGCCAGCAGTCCTACCGGACTAGTTAGCGCAGATACGCAGTATTTT
>TRBD1|-|14|TRBJ1-4|TRBV19
CASSDRGLYEKLFF
TGTGCCAGTAGTGACAGGGGGCTTTATGAAAAACTGTTTTTT
>-|-|13|TRBJ1-2|TRBV6-5
CASSYVTGYGYTF
TGTGCCAGCAGTTACGTGACAGGCTATGGCTACACCTTC
>-|-|13|TRBJ1-1|TRBV29-1
CSVERQANTEAFF
TGCAGCGTTGAAAGGCAGGCGAACACTGAAGCTTTCTTT
>TRBD1|-|14|TRBJ2-7|TRBV7-9
CASSPQDRSHEQYF
TGTGCCAGCAGCCCACAGGACAGGTCCCACGAGCAGTACTTC
>-|-|15|TRBJ1-6|TRBV6-4
CASSDVAGWNSPLHF
TGTGCCAGCAGTGATGTCGCCGGGTGGAATTCACCCCTCCACTTT
>-|-|19|TRBJ2-1|TRBV21-1
CASHPWGRSFVFRIYEQFF
TGTGCCAGCCATCCGTGGGGCAGGAGCTTCGTATTTCGGATCTACGAGCAGTTCTTC
>-|few|14|TRBJ2-1|TRBV29-1
CSADDQTGMWGQFF
TGCAGCGCTGATGACCAGACAGGAATGTGGGGGCAGTTCTTC
>-|-|13|TRBJ1-1|TRBV7-9
CASSLLSGAEAFF
TGTGCCAGCAGCTTATTGTCCGGTGCTGAAGCTTTCTTT
>TRBD2|-|16|TRBJ2-1|TRBV4-2
CASSHELAGRYNEQFF
TGTGCCAGCAGCCATGAACTAGCGGGGAGGTACAATGAGCAGTTCTTC
>TRBD2|-|13|TRBJ2-5|TRBV7-3
CASSPGRGETQYF
TGTGCCAGCAGCCCTGGGAGGGGTGAGACCCAGTACTTC
>TRBD1|-|14|TRBJ1-5|TRBV24-1
CATNSGTGDQPQHF
TGTGCCACTAATTCCGGGACAGGGGACCAGCCCCAGCATTTT
>-|-|13|TRBJ1-6|TRBV3-1/TRBV3-2
CASSPGGKSPLHF
TGTGCCAGCAGCCCCGGGGGTAAATCACCCCTCCACTTT
>-|-|13|TRBJ1-2|TRBV12-3/TRBV12-4
CASSFGYDYGYTF
TGTGCCAGCAGTTTCGGTTACGACTATGGCTACACCTTC
>-|once|15|TRBJ1-1|TRBV4-3
CASSQVPVRETEAFF
TGCGCCAGCAGCCAAGTCCCAGTAAGGGAGACTGAAGCTTTCTTT
>TRBD1|-|21|TRBJ1-1|TRBV6-4
CASSDCLIIPGQGVVNTEAFF
TGTGCCAGCAGTGACTGCCTCATCATTCCGGGACAGGGGGTTGTTAACACTGAAGCTTTCTTT
>-|-|13|TRBJ2-7|TRBV7-2
CASSLGQFYEQYF
TGTGCCAGCAGCTTGGGCCAGTTCTACGAGCAGTACTTC
>-|-|14|TRBJ1-2|TRBV6-5
CASRSPGDGYGYTF
TGTGCCAGCAGATCGCCGGGGGACGGGTATGGCTACACCTTC
>-|-|14|TRBJ2-2|TRBV30
CAWSGVEVYGELFF
TGTGCCTGGAGTGGAGTAGAGGTTTACGGGGAGCTGTTTTTT
>TRBD1|-|15|TRBJ1-1|TRBV18
CASSPGTGGGTEAFF
TGTGCCAGCTCACCAGGGACAGGGGGGGGCACTGAAGCTTTCTTT
>-|once|13|TRBJ1-5|TRBV30
CAWSVRTDQPQHF
TGTGCCTGGAGTGTACGGACAGATCAGCCCCAGCATTTT
>TRBD2|few|16|TRBJ2-3|TRBV20-1
CSASLGLAGYTDTQYF
TGCAGTGCTAGTCTCGGACTAGCGGGCTACACAGATACGCAGTATTTT
>TRBD2|-|13|TRBJ2-5|TRBV3-1/TRBV3-2
CASSQGWEGTQYF
TGTGCCAGCAGCCAAGGTTGGGAGGGGACCCAGTACTTC